The 28 T cell receptor beta chains presented below share a single source sample, sequenced in a study of T cell changes during pregnancy in multiple sclerosis. Measured with immunoSEQ multiplex PCR; TCRdb has only the in-frame clones, and not every one. The sample lists approximately 40,000 clones, 88% occurring once. The sample here was CD4+ T cells from peripheral blood mononuclear cells, taken in the second trimester of pregnancy. The receptor set was obtained from a female donor with multiple sclerosis, enrolled in a pregnancy study.

The chain is built from TRBV7-6 and TRBJ2-5, with 8 bases that match TRBD2. The CDR3 length is 17 residues. The junction had 13 bases not matched to a gene; V was cut back by 2 bases and J by 5 bases. The germline V gene has CDR1 SGHVS and CDR2 FNYEAQ. The CDR3 sequence: CASSLNSGGLRGETQYF. CDR3 DNA sequence: TGTGCCAGCAGCTTAAACAGCGGGGGTCTAAGAGGGGAGACCCAGTACTTC.

CDR3 region: CASSFNRGPPDTQYF. CDR3 bases: TGTGCCAGCAGCTTTAACAGGGGGCCCCCAGATACGCAGTATTTT. The chain uses TRBV7-2 and TRBJ2-3; 9 bases map to TRBD1. CDR1 SGHTA and CDR2 FQGNSA come from the germline V gene. V lost 3 bases, J lost 4 bases, and 5 bases stayed unmatched. This CDR3 has 15 residues.

The rearrangement links TRBV6-6 to TRBJ1-1; the D gene is possibly TRBD1 (6 bases). The germline V gene has CDR1 MNHNY and CDR2 SVGAGI (reference sequence). Trimming removed 7 bases from V and 6 bases from J, with 21 bases in between. The CDR3 spans 15 residues. CDR3 sequence reads: CASTIGRGSTSEAFF. For the CDR3, the DNA is TGTGCCAGCACTATAGGGAGGGGGTCGACTTCTGAAGCTTTCTTT.

This chain joins TRBV30 and TRBJ2-4, with 8 bases lining up with TRBD1. Germline trimming cut 3 bases from V and 13 bases from J; bases unmatched to any gene: 5. The CDR3 is 11 amino acids. CDR1 and CDR2 from the germline V gene are GTSNPN and SVGIG (reference sequence). The CDR3 bases are TGTGCCTGGAGCGAGACAGGGGTGCAGTACTTC. Its protein is CAWSETGVQYF.

The chain employs TRBV29-1 and TRBJ2-1; 8 positions match TRBD2. Per the germline V gene, CDR1 is SQVTM and CDR2 is ANQGSEA. This CDR3 spans 14 amino acids. With 6 bases clipped from V and 0 bases from J, the junction kept 4 bases outside the gene matches. CDR3 DNA sequence: TGCAGCGTGGGAGCGGGAGACTCCTACAATGAGCAGTTCTTC. Translation gives CSVGAGDSYNEQFF.

The chain has TRBV7-2 and TRBJ2-2; weak D call: TRBD1 (6 bases). The germline V and J ends were trimmed by 5 bases and 4 bases, with 11 bases remaining between them. CDR1 SGHTA and CDR2 FQGNSA come from the germline V gene. This CDR3 comprises 14 residues. The CDR3 DNA reads as TGTGCCAGCAGCGCCGGGACAACCACCGGGGAGCTGTTTTTT. Protein product: CASSAGTTTGELFF.

The chain recombines TRBV6-6 with TRBJ2-1; 11 bases agree with TRBD2. The germline CDR1 and CDR2 sequences are MNHNY and SVGAGI (reference sequence). The CDR3 runs to 14 residues. With V trimmed by 2 bases and J by 9 bases, 3 bases remained unmatched. CDR3 in amino acids: CASSYGTSGPEQFF. The CDR3 DNA follows: TGTGCCAGCAGTTACGGGACTAGCGGCCCTGAGCAGTTCTTC.

This clone was found a few times. The chain combines TRBV14 with TRBJ1-4; the match to TRBD1 covers 9 bases. Germline V gives CDR1 SGHDN, CDR2 FVKESK. The junction had 11 bases not matched to a gene; V was cut back by 1 base and J by 8 bases. The CDR3 totals 17 residues. CDR3 coding DNA: TGTGCCAGCAGCCAAGTGGGACAGGGAACCCTTCGGGAAAAACTGTTTTTT. As protein: CASSQVGQGTLREKLFF. Full variable domain (missing parts from reference TRBV14 and TRBJ1-4): EAGVTQFPSHSVIEKGQTVTLRCDPISGHDNLYWYRRVMGKEIKFLLHFVKESKQDESGMPNNRFLAERTGGTYSTLKVQPAELEDSGVYFCASSQVGQGTLREKLFFGSGTQLSVL.

V gene TRBV6-6 combines with J gene TRBJ2-3; 12 nucleotides agree with TRBD2. Germline lookup yields CDR1 MNHNY and CDR2 SVGAGI (reference sequence). Losses at the gene ends were 6 bases for V and 4 bases for J; bases not matched to a gene: 8. The CDR3 has 16 residues. CDR3 sequence reads: CASRTATSGRPDTQYF. The CDR3 nucleotides read TGTGCCAGCAGAACCGCGACTAGCGGGAGACCAGATACGCAGTATTTT.

The chain links TRBV4-1 to TRBJ1-2, with 9 bases identical to TRBD1. The CDR3 sequence is 16 residues long. The V and J ends lost 2 bases and 6 bases, in that order; junction bases with no gene match: 10. Germline-derived CDR1 and CDR2 are MGHRA and YSYEKL. CDR3 nucleotides: TGCGCCAGCAGCCAACCCCGGGACAGGGTGAGTGATGGCTACACCTTC. Translating it yields CASSQPRDRVSDGYTF.

This chain links TRBV28 with TRBJ1-1; D gene unclear. V lost 5 bases and J 0 bases, leaving 7 bases between the germline ends. The CDR3 has 13 residues. CDR1 and CDR2 from the germline V gene are MDHEN and SYDVKM. CDR3 in amino acids: CASSPGVNTEAFF. CDR3 nucleotide sequence: TGTGCCAGCAGTCCGGGTGTGAACACTGAAGCTTTCTTT.

This chain joins TRBV2 and TRBJ2-6, with D possibly TRBD2 on 7 matching bases. The CDR3 extends over 18 amino acids. CDR1 and CDR2 (germline): SNHLY, FYNNEI. Between the trimmed V and J ends, which lost 6 bases and 1 base, there was a span of 19 bases. CDR3 nucleotides: TGTGCCAGCAGCGGAGGGGGGGGCGAAGGGTCTGGGGCCAACGTCCTGACTTTC. This codes for CASSGGGGEGSGANVLTF.

This chain uses TRBV19 with TRBJ2-3, with 13 bases lining up with TRBD2. CDR1 and CDR2 from the germline V gene are LNHDA and SQIVND (reference sequence). This CDR3 is 14 amino acids long. Losses at the gene ends were 10 bases for V and 5 bases for J; bases not matched to a gene: 6. CDR3 nucleotides: TGTGCCATTGGGACTAGCGGGACGGGAGATACGCAGTATTTT. Translation: CAIGTSGTGDTQYF.

V gene TRBV18 combines with J gene TRBJ2-1, with D possibly matching TRBD2 (5 bases). V was pared by 3 bases and J by 3 bases, with 12 bases between. CDR1 KGHSH and CDR2 LQKENI come from the germline V gene. This CDR3 is built from 15 residues. The CDR3 sequence: CASSPKADYYNEQFF. The DNA for the CDR3 is TGTGCCAGCTCACCTAAAGCGGATTACTACAATGAGCAGTTCTTC.

The table lists this clone with a count of one. The chain carries TRBV4-2 and TRBJ2-7; 7 bases line up with TRBD1. The CDR3 is made up of 14 amino acids. The J segment lost 6 bases and the V segment lost 3 bases, leaving 8 bases of the junction unmatched. Germline-derived CDR1 and CDR2 are LGHNA and YNFKEQ. DNA for the CDR3: TGTGCCAGCAGCCAGCCTACAGGGGCCCGCGAGCAGTACTTC. It specifies CASSQPTGAREQYF.

The chain recombines TRBV10-3 with TRBJ2-7, with 7 positions matching TRBD2. V lost 3 bases, J lost 9 bases, and 11 bases stayed unmatched. Looked up from germline, CDR1 is ENHRY and CDR2 is SYGVKD. This CDR3 is 14 amino acids long. The CDR3 loop is CAISDREESQVQYF. DNA for the CDR3: TGTGCCATCAGTGACCGGGAGGAGTCCCAAGTGCAGTACTTC.

This chain connects TRBV10-3 to TRBJ2-7; 10 bases align to TRBD2. The CDR3 loop spans 15 amino acids. Germline CDR1 ENHRY, CDR2 SYGVKD. The J segment lost 0 bases and the V segment lost 5 bases, leaving 4 bases of the junction unmatched. The CDR3 bases are TGTGCCATCAGTACCCTAGCGGGAGCCTCCTACGAGCAGTACTTC. As protein: CAISTLAGASYEQYF.

The J gene is TRBJ2-3, the V gene TRBV30; TRBD2 is a possible D gene (6 bases). This CDR3 is 14 amino acids long. V was pared by 6 bases and J by 0 bases, with 13 bases between. CDR1 is GTSNPN and CDR2 is SVGIG in the germline V gene (reference sequence). CDR3 in amino acids: CACTFSGSTDTQYF. CDR3 bases: TGTGCCTGTACCTTTAGCGGTAGCACAGATACGCAGTATTTT.

V usage is TRBV11-3 and J usage is TRBJ2-1; 10 nucleotides agree with TRBD2. The trim removed 0 bases at V and 4 bases at J, leaving 3 bases unmatched. The CDR3 is 16 residues long. Germline lookup yields CDR1 SGHNT and CDR2 YENEEA. For the CDR3, the DNA is TGTGCCAGCAGCTTAGAGCATAGCGGGAGGTACAATGAGCAGTTCTTC. It codes for CASSLEHSGRYNEQFF. The full variable domain, its missing parts supplied by reference TRBV11-3 and TRBJ2-1, is EAGVVQSPRYKIIEKKQPVAFWCNPISGHNTLYWYLQNLGQGPELLIRYENEEAVDDSQLPKDRFSAERLKGVDSTLKIQPAELGDSAVYLCASSLEHSGRYNEQFFGPGTRLTVL.

This clone was seen a handful of times. The chain combines TRBV2 with TRBJ1-4; D gene ambiguous. Germline CDR1 and CDR2: SNHLY and FYNNEI. V was cut by 10 bases and J by 1 base, with 13 bases left in between. The length of the CDR3 is 14 residues. The CDR3 coding sequence is TGTGCCACACGGGAGCGGGAAACTAATGAAAAACTGTTTTTT. This sequence encodes CATRERETNEKLFF.

As to this clone: A junction boundary mismatches the germline segment, possibly from a read error. Other DNA sequences in the same sample also yield this CDR3. This chain joins TRBV19 and TRBJ1-5; perhaps TRBD1 as D (6 bases). This CDR3 comprises 14 residues. Per germline, CDR1 LNHDA and CDR2 SQIVND (reference sequence). CDR3 DNA: TGTGCCACACAGATGCCAGGGGTGAATCAGCCCCAGCATTTC. Amino acids: CATQMPGVNQPQHF.

This chain connects TRBV6-5 to TRBJ1-5, with a possible D match to TRBD1 (6 bases). Germline V gene data show CDR1 as MNHEY and CDR2 as SVGAGI. Trimming cost V 5 bases and J 1 base, with 9 bases left between them. There are 14 residues in the CDR3. The CDR3 is CASSTGISNQPQHF. In DNA form, the CDR3 reads TGTGCCAGCAGTACAGGGATAAGCAATCAGCCCCAGCATTTT.

The chain carries TRBV4-3 and TRBJ2-7, with 10 bases that match TRBD2. Trimming removed 0 bases from V and 5 bases from J; junction bases left unmatched: 16. The CDR3 consists of 19 residues. From germline, CDR1 is LGHNA and CDR2 YSLEER. The CDR3 DNA sequence: TGCGCCAGCAGCCAAGATAGCCCCTTCACCCGCCTAGCGGGAGACGAGCAGTACTTC. This codes for CASSQDSPFTRLAGDEQYF.

The rearrangement joins TRBV5-8 to TRBJ1-1, with a possible D match to TRBD1 (5 bases). V shed 5 bases and J shed 5 bases, with 19 bases lying between them. The CDR3 is made up of 15 amino acids. Germline CDR1 SGHTS, CDR2 YDEGEE. The CDR3 loop reads CASRQPGRGLTEAFF. The CDR3, as DNA: TGTGCCAGCAGACAACCCGGACGGGGGTTGACTGAAGCTTTCTTT.

This chain connects TRBV2 to TRBJ1-6; no clear D. Germline V gene lookup returns CDR1 SNHLY and CDR2 FYNNEI. This CDR3 contains 14 residues. Trimming stripped 8 bases from V and 5 bases from J, with 13 bases between. CDR3 protein: CASVEASNNSPLHF. The CDR3 DNA is TGTGCCAGCGTAGAAGCTTCAAATAATTCACCCCTCCACTTT.

The chain joins TRBV2 to TRBJ2-1, with 14 positions matching TRBD2. In germline, CDR1 is SNHLY, CDR2 FYNNEI. The ends lost 4 bases at V and 0 bases at J; junction bases unmatched: 2. The CDR3 is 17 residues long. The CDR3 DNA follows: TGTGCCAGCAGTGGACTAGCGGGAGGGGGCTCCTACAATGAGCAGTTCTTC. Translated, it gives CASSGLAGGGSYNEQFF. Combining the CDR3 with reference TRBV2 and TRBJ2-1 gives the whole variable domain EPEVTQTPSHQVTQMGQEVILRCVPISNHLYFYWYRQILGQKVEFLVSFYNNEISEKSEIFDDQFSVERPDGSNFTLKIRSTKLEDSAMYFCASSGLAGGGSYNEQFFGPGTRLTVL.

The V and J genes are TRBV15 and TRBJ1-5; the match to TRBD1 covers 7 bases. CDR3 length: 13 amino acids. The germline CDR1 and CDR2 sequences are LNHNV and YYDKDF (reference sequence). Trimming removed 3 bases from V and 4 bases from J; junction bases left unmatched: 0. The CDR3 loop is CATSRDRNQPQHF. In DNA form, the CDR3 reads TGTGCCACCAGCAGGGACAGGAATCAGCCCCAGCATTTT. Variable domain in full (rest from reference TRBV15 and TRBJ1-5): DAMVIQNPRYQVTQFGKPVTLSCSQTLNHNVMYWYQQKSSQAPKLLFHYYDKDFNNEADTPDNFQSRRPNTSFCFLDIRSPGLGDTAMYLCATSRDRNQPQHFGDGTRLSIL.

The chain carries TRBV7-2 and TRBJ2-4, with 9 bases fitting TRBD1. The trim removed 3 bases at V and 0 bases at J, leaving 3 bases unmatched. The germline V gene has CDR1 SGHTA and CDR2 FQGNSA. This CDR3 is built from 16 residues. CDR3 residues: CASSFGQGLAKNIQYF. In DNA form, the CDR3 reads TGTGCCAGCAGCTTCGGACAGGGGTTAGCCAAAAACATTCAGTACTTC.